This T cell receptor (beta chain) came from a study of blood T cells in healthy people across ages. Study-level results: There were more naive CD4+ cells and higher diversity in long-lived donors than in aged donors.

The draw of peripheral blood yielded ten milliliters from each donor. This clonotype has more than one count but fewer than ten. Its specificity is not known. The ends lost 3 bases at V and 6 bases at J; junction bases unmatched: 5. Germline values: CDR1 SGHTA, CDR2 FQGNSA. The CDR3 sequence is 13 residues long. A J-beta primer mix and a sample-barcoded 5' primer were used in a second PCR of roughly 6 to 12 cycles. Each sample yielded at least 3 million CDR3-containing paired-end reads. TCRdb reanalysed the 5' RACE reads using MiXCR and keeps one entry per CDR3 protein. The sample has 1.5 million to 1.9 million distinct CDR3 sequences, approximately 43% seen once.

The sequencing input was blood. The V gene is TRBV7-2, the J gene TRBJ2-7, with 7 bases aligning to TRBD2. The clonotype was recovered from a woman aged 18-29 years in good health. The CDR3 DNA sequence: TGTGCCAGCAGCTTCTCGCGGGAGACCGAGCAGTACTTC. Protein product: CASSFSRETEQYF.